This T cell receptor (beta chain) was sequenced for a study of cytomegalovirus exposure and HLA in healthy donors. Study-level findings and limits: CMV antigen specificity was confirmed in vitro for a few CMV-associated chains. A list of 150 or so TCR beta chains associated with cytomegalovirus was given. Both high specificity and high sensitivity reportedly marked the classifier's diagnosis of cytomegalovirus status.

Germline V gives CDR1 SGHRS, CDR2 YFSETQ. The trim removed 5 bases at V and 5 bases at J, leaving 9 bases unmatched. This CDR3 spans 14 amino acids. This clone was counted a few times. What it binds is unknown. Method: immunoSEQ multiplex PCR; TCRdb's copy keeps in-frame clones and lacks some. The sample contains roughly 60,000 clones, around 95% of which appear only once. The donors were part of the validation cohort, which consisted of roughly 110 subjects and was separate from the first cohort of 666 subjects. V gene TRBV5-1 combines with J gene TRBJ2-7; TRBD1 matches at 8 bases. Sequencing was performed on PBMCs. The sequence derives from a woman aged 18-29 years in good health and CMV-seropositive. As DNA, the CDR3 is TGCGCCAGCAGACCCACCGGACAGGGCCACGAGCAGTACTTC. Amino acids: CASRPTGQGHEQYF.